What follows is one T cell receptor (beta chain) and its context. The antigen remains unidentified. Positively selected for CCR7, the CD45RO-negative cells used as naive CD8 cells excluded terminally differentiated effector memory CD45RA+ cells. For each subset, genomic DNA was distributed in equal portions over several immunoSEQ plates. Generated by immunoSEQ multiplex PCR, the TCRdb table keeps only in-frame clones and is missing some. The table records 500,000 to 700,000 clones, approximately 95% of them present only once. This specimen comes from a study of shared clonotypes between healthy human individuals. In the study overall: The study used three CD4 naive, three CD4 memory, two CD8 naive and one CD8 memory plate per donor.

The CDR3 consists of 15 residues. Per the germline V gene, CDR1 is LNHDA and CDR2 is SQIVND (reference sequence). With 6 bases removed from V and 1 base from J, the gap between germline ends came to 14 bases. Notes on the study in general: Represented diversity (both genetic and exposure-history) was limited by the small number of donors. Across subsets, estimated richness was generally greater for naive than for memory populations.

This TCR was recovered from a young woman in good health. The sample consisted of naive CD8+ T cells sorted from blood. The V gene is TRBV19, the J gene TRBJ2-3; D might be TRBD1 (5 bases). The CDR3: CASSPTTVGTDTQYF. CDR3 coding DNA: TGTGCCAGTAGCCCTACGACAGTAGGCACAGATACGCAGTATTTT.